These 7 T cell receptor beta chains originate from one sample sequenced in a study of shared clonotypes between healthy human individuals (dated by TCRdb to 2018 to 2021). The library came from the immunoSEQ multiplex PCR assay. TCRdb limited this immuneACCESS table to in-frame rearrangements with V and J called. A share of clones is missing; checked studies link under half to unresolved V genes, and the rest is unexplained. This sample lists around 620,000 clones; 85% to 95% were detected once. The ten largest account for over 0.1% of the sample. CD8 naive samples consisted of CD45RO-negative cells that were positively selected for CCR7, yielding a CD45RA+CCR7+ population without TemRA cells. The sample consisted of naive CD8+ T cells sorted from blood. The sample's cell subset or site label is to be understood as: CD45RA+CCR7+. Receptors originate from a woman in her 30s in good health.

This rearrangement joins TRBV6-4 to TRBJ2-7, with D possibly TRBD1 on 7 matching bases. Per germline, CDR1 MRHNA and CDR2 SNTAGT. V was cut by 2 bases and J by 7 bases, with 15 bases left in between. CDR3 length: 14 amino acids. The CDR3 DNA is TGTGCCAGCAGTGACACGGAGGGGGCCAAGGAGCAGTACTTC. Protein product: CASSDTEGAKEQYF.

The chain couples TRBV27 to TRBJ2-6; D unresolved. The CDR3 runs 15 residues. Per germline, CDR1 MNHEY and CDR2 SMNVEV (reference sequence). With 1 base removed from V and 2 bases from J, the gap between germline ends came to 6 bases. This CDR3 reads CASSLFPAGANVLTF. In DNA, the CDR3 is TGTGCCAGCAGTTTATTTCCGGCTGGGGCCAACGTCCTGACTTTC. The variable domain in full, completed from reference TRBV27 and TRBJ2-6, reads EAQVTQNPRYLITVTGKKLTVTCSQNMNHEYMSWYRQDPGLGLRQIYYSMNVEVTDKGDVPEGYKVSRKEKRNFPLILESPSPNQTSLYFCASSLFPAGANVLTFGAGSRLTVL.

The chain couples TRBV28 to TRBJ2-1; D not resolved. Trimming took 3 bases from V and 4 from J, leaving 16 bases between them. CDR3 length equals 16 residues. Germline assignment: CDR1 MDHEN and CDR2 SYDVKM. This CDR3 reads CASSFAVLGRYNEQFF. Here the CDR3 DNA reads TGTGCCAGCAGTTTTGCCGTTTTGGGCCGGTACAATGAGCAGTTCTTC.

A remark on this clone: Other DNA variants within this sample encode the same CDR3. V usage is TRBV6-5 and J usage is TRBJ2-7; TRBD2 agrees at 7 bases. The CDR3 has 14 amino acids. Germline V lookup: CDR1 MNHEY, CDR2 SVGAGI. With 1 base clipped from V and 5 bases from J, the junction kept 5 bases outside the gene matches. In DNA form, the CDR3 reads TGTGCCAGCAGTTACTGGGGGGAGGGCGACGAGCAGTACTTC. Translating gives CASSYWGEGDEQYF.

In its sample, this clone was seen once. The chain couples TRBV6-5 to TRBJ1-4; D not certain. V dropped 5 bases and J dropped 0 bases, with 10 bases sitting between them. In germline, CDR1 is MNHEY, CDR2 SVGAGI. CDR3 length: 15 residues. In nucleotides, the CDR3 is TGTGCCAGCAGTCCATGGACCTCAACTAATGAAAAACTGTTTTTT. The encoded protein is CASSPWTSTNEKLFF.

This chain connects TRBV6-6 to TRBJ2-7; D gene uncertain. The CDR3 is 14 amino acids. The germline V and J ends were trimmed by 0 bases and 2 bases, with 8 bases remaining between them. Germline values: CDR1 MNHNY, CDR2 SVGAGI (reference sequence). In DNA form, the CDR3 reads TGTGCCAGCAGTTACTCTGGGGTCGCCTACGAGCAGTACTTC. Its protein is CASSYSGVAYEQYF.

The rearrangement links TRBV29-1 to TRBJ2-1; 8 positions agree with TRBD1. In germline, CDR1 is SQVTM, CDR2 ANQGSEA. J was trimmed by 0 bases and V by 0 bases; bases with no gene match: 13. The CDR3 consists of 19 residues. In DNA form, the CDR3 reads TGCAGCGTTGAAGATCCAAGGCAGGGGGCCTCGAGCTCCTACAATGAGCAGTTCTTC. Protein product: CSVEDPRQGASSSYNEQFF.